One sample yielded the 23 T cell receptor beta chains listed below, sequenced in a study of OX40 agonist ivuxolimab in advanced cancers. Sequenced by immunoSEQ multiplex PCR; TCRdb stores in-frame clones only, minus some. The top ten clones hold about 1.8% of a sample with about 58,000 clones, over 80% of them seen once. Sequencing used CD4+ or CD8+ T cells sorted from blood, obtained in a trial of the OX40 agonist ivuxolimab. These receptors all stem from an adult with an advanced solid tumor such as melanoma, head and neck, liver or kidney cancer.

Only one count was recorded for this clone. V is TRBV18 and J is TRBJ1-4, with D perhaps TRBD1 (5 bases). The CDR3 contains 15 residues. Trimming took 1 base from V and 1 from J, leaving 7 bases between them. The germline CDR1 and CDR2 sequences are KGHSH and LQKENI. CDR3 nucleotides: TGTGCCAGCTCACCACAGGGACTAACTAATGAAAAACTGTTTTTT. Translated, it gives CASSPQGLTNEKLFF.

This chain connects TRBV25-1 to TRBJ2-5, with D perhaps matching TRBD1 or TRBD2 (5 bases each). The CDR3 loop spans 13 amino acids. V lost 0 bases and J 9 bases, leaving 11 bases between the germline ends. Germline V gene data show CDR1 as MGHDK and CDR2 as SYGVNS. The CDR3 here is CASSEYDQGAQYF. As DNA, the CDR3 is TGTGCCAGCAGTGAATATGATCAGGGAGCCCAGTACTTC.

This chain links TRBV6-1 with TRBJ1-2, with a weak D call TRBD1 (5 bases). Germline V CDR1 and CDR2: MNHNS, SASEGT. The CDR3 contains 13 residues. V lost 7 bases and J 5 bases, leaving 14 bases between the germline ends. In DNA, the CDR3 is TGTGCCAGCATGAGGACAAACCTATATGGCTACACCTTC. This codes for CASMRTNLYGYTF.

V gene TRBV14 combines with J gene TRBJ2-2, with unresolved D. The CDR3 consists of 16 residues. V lost 1 base and J lost 2, with 11 bases in between. Germline V lookup: CDR1 SGHDN, CDR2 FVKESK. This CDR3 reads CASSQVGGSNTGELFF. The CDR3 region has the DNA TGTGCCAGCAGCCAAGTTGGCGGATCAAACACCGGGGAGCTGTTTTTT.

This clone turned up a few times. V is TRBV7-8 and J is TRBJ1-2, with D unclear. The CDR3 is 13 residues long. Trimming removed 1 base from V and 8 bases from J, with 11 bases in between. Germline assignment: CDR1 SGHVS and CDR2 FQNEAQ. CDR3 bases: TGTGCCAGCAGCTTAGTGGCAGGCTCGGGCTACACCTTC. This codes for CASSLVAGSGYTF.

The chain carries TRBV19 and TRBJ1-3; TRBD1 might be the D (6 bases). The CDR3 is made up of 17 amino acids. Trimming stripped 4 bases from V and 0 bases from J, with 16 bases between. Per germline, CDR1 LNHDA and CDR2 SQIVND (reference sequence). This CDR3 reads CASSTDSDLYSGNTIYF. The CDR3, as DNA: TGTGCCAGTAGTACGGACAGCGACCTCTACTCTGGAAACACCATATATTTT.

The rearrangement uses TRBV7-8 and TRBJ1-4; weak D call: TRBD1 (5 bases). CDR1 is SGHVS and CDR2 is FQNEAQ in the germline V gene. The length of the CDR3 is 16 residues. Trimming removed 1 base from V and 8 bases from J, with 17 bases in between. As DNA, the CDR3 is TGTGCCAGCAGCTTAGTCGGTGGGCAGGGTGGGGAAAAACTGTTTTTT. Its translation: CASSLVGGQGGEKLFF.

This clone has only one observation. The rearrangement uses TRBV29-1 and TRBJ2-2; D not certain. Trimming shortened V by 4 bases and J by 3 bases, and 3 bases separated the two germline ends. Germline values: CDR1 SQVTM, CDR2 ANQGSEA. The CDR3 consists of 11 residues. In DNA form, the CDR3 reads TGCAGCGTTGCCTACACCGGGGAGCTGTTTTTT. Protein product: CSVAYTGELFF.

Concerning this clone: The same CDR3 also results from other DNA sequences found in this sample. The gene calls are TRBV28 and TRBJ2-5; no clear D. The CDR3 length is 13 residues. Germline V gives CDR1 MDHEN, CDR2 SYDVKM. The ends were cut back, 8 bases at V and 0 bases at J, with 10 bases in the middle. The CDR3: CASGQSYQETQYF. The CDR3 DNA sequence: TGTGCCAGCGGCCAGAGTTACCAAGAGACCCAGTACTTC.

In this sample, this clone turned up a few times. The chain carries TRBV19 and TRBJ2-1, with D perhaps given as TRBD1 or TRBD2 (5 bases each). Germline lookup yields CDR1 LNHDA and CDR2 SQIVND (reference sequence). The CDR3 contains 15 residues. Deletions cut 2 bases from V and 4 bases from J, with 12 bases between. DNA of the CDR3: TGTGCCAGTAGTATAATACCGGGACGGTACAATGAGCAGTTCTTC. This translates into CASSIIPGRYNEQFF. Combining the CDR3 with reference TRBV19 and TRBJ2-1 gives the whole variable domain DGGITQSPKYLFRKEGQNVTLSCEQNLNHDAMYWYRQDPGQGLRLIYYSQIVNDFQKGDIAEGYSVSREKKESFPLTVTSAQKNPTAFYLCASSIIPGRYNEQFFGPGTRLTVL.

The rearrangement links TRBV12-5 to TRBJ2-7; 9 nucleotides match TRBD1. The length of the CDR3 is 14 residues. The germline gives CDR1 LGHNT, CDR2 FRNRAP. With V trimmed by 5 bases and J by 2 bases, 4 bases remained unmatched. CDR3 coding DNA: TGTGCTAGTGGTCCCCGGACAGGGGCCTACGAGCAGTACTTC. Translating it yields CASGPRTGAYEQYF.

V gene TRBV5-4 combines with J gene TRBJ2-2; tentatively, D is TRBD1 or TRBD2 (5 bases each). CDR3 length: 17 residues. Between the trimmed V and J ends, which lost 6 bases and 1 base, there was a span of 19 bases. CDR1 is SGHNT and CDR2 is YYREEE in the germline V gene (reference sequence). Written as DNA, the CDR3 is TGTGCCAGCACGCATGGTCTTCGGGACGGGAACACCGGGGAGCTGTTTTTT. This translates into CASTHGLRDGNTGELFF.

This rearrangement joins TRBV30 to TRBJ1-2; D is unclear. V gave up 0 bases and J gave up 4 bases, with 15 bases separating them. Germline values: CDR1 GTSNPN, CDR2 SVGIG (reference sequence). This CDR3 spans 15 amino acids. In nucleotides, the CDR3 is TGTGCCTGGAGTGTAATGCGGGGTTTCGGCTATGGCTACACCTTC. This codes for CAWSVMRGFGYGYTF.

This chain joins TRBV4-1 and TRBJ1-1, with D unresolved. This CDR3 is 14 amino acids long. Germline CDR1 MGHRA, CDR2 YSYEKL. Trimming took off 6 bases at V and 2 bases at J, with 13 bases between the two ends. The CDR3: CASRVQEYNTEAFF. The CDR3 coding sequence is TGCGCCAGCAGAGTCCAGGAATACAACACTGAAGCTTTCTTT.

V and J are TRBV7-9 and TRBJ1-6; a possible D gene is TRBD1 (5 bases). Germline CDR1 and CDR2: SEHNR and FQNEAQ (reference sequence). The CDR3 totals 15 residues. The V and J ends lost 3 bases and 7 bases respectively, with 13 bases between them. Written as DNA, the CDR3 is TGTGCCAGCAGCTTTATAGGGGCGGACAATTCACCCCTCCACTTT. It translates to CASSFIGADNSPLHF.

V and J are TRBV10-3 and TRBJ2-7; D not resolved. Germline values: CDR1 ENHRY, CDR2 SYGVKD. Trimming removed 3 bases from V and 5 bases from J, with 14 bases in between. The CDR3 contains 14 residues. CDR3 protein: CAISERTDRNEQYF. CDR3 nucleotide sequence: TGTGCCATCAGTGAACGAACGGATAGGAACGAGCAGTACTTC.

J is TRBJ2-1 and V is TRBV7-4; 14 positions match TRBD2. The ends lost 5 bases at V and 8 bases at J; junction bases unmatched: 14. Germline values: CDR1 SGHVT, CDR2 SQSDAQ. The CDR3 consists of 18 residues. The CDR3 DNA reads as TGTGCCAGCAGCAAAAGTACAGGACTAGCGGGGGGTGGTTATGAGCAGTTCTTC. This translates into CASSKSTGLAGGGYEQFF.

The chain is built from TRBV18 and TRBJ1-1; D is possibly TRBD1 (5 bases). The ends were cut back, 0 bases at V and 1 base at J, with 9 bases in the middle. Germline-derived CDR1 and CDR2 are KGHSH and LQKENI. This CDR3 region has 15 residues. The CDR3 DNA reads as TGTGCCAGCTCACCACCGCCGGGGCAGAACACTGAAGCTTTCTTT. Encoded protein: CASSPPPGQNTEAFF.

The chain links TRBV15 to TRBJ2-5; D unclear. CDR3 size: 14 residues. Germline assignment: CDR1 LNHNV and CDR2 YYDKDF (reference sequence). V lost 1 base, J lost 0 bases, and 6 bases lay in between. The CDR3 sequence is CATSRVSNQETQYF. For the CDR3, the DNA is TGTGCCACCAGCAGAGTGTCCAACCAAGAGACCCAGTACTTC. Using reference TRBV15 and TRBJ2-5 for the parts outside the CDR3, the full variable domain is DAMVIQNPRYQVTQFGKPVTLSCSQTLNHNVMYWYQQKSSQAPKLLFHYYDKDFNNEADTPDNFQSRRPNTSFCFLDIRSPGLGDTAMYLCATSRVSNQETQYFGPGTRLLVL.

This sequence joins TRBV4-2 and TRBJ2-3; 11 bases line up with TRBD2. This CDR3 is built from 15 residues. Trimming took 0 bases from V and 5 from J; bases not matched to a gene: 1. CDR1 and CDR2 (germline): LGHNA, YNFKEQ. This CDR3 is CASSQDSGRVDTQYF. DNA for the CDR3: TGTGCCAGCAGCCAAGATAGCGGGAGGGTAGATACGCAGTATTTT.

This clone was seen just once. The rearrangement joins TRBV29-1 to TRBJ2-1; 7 positions match TRBD1. Germline-derived CDR1 and CDR2 are SQVTM and ANQGSEA. The CDR3 runs to 12 residues. The trim removed 3 bases at V and 6 bases at J, leaving 2 bases unmatched. The CDR3 region has the DNA TGCAGCGTTGATCGGGACAGCAATGAGCAGTTCTTC. Translating it yields CSVDRDSNEQFF.

This rearrangement joins TRBV13 to TRBJ1-1; D perhaps matches TRBD1 (6 bases). From germline, CDR1 is PRHDT and CDR2 FYEKMQ (reference sequence). The V and J ends lost 5 bases and 0 bases respectively, with 19 bases between them. The CDR3 is 17 residues long. In DNA, the CDR3 is TGTGCCAGCAGCCCCAGGGGCGAATACATTATGAACACTGAAGCTTTCTTT. Its translation: CASSPRGEYIMNTEAFF.

V is TRBV19 and J is TRBJ1-4; tentative D call: TRBD1 (5 bases). Per the germline V gene, CDR1 is LNHDA and CDR2 is SQIVND (reference sequence). CDR3 size: 17 residues. The V end lost 4 bases, the J end lost 0 bases, and 15 bases lay between the germline ends. DNA of the CDR3: TGTGCCAGTAGTAACGACCGGGACCACACAACTAATGAAAAACTGTTTTTT. Translating it yields CASSNDRDHTTNEKLFF. The full variable domain, in which reference TRBV19 and TRBJ1-4 provide the parts outside the CDR3, is DGGITQSPKYLFRKEGQNVTLSCEQNLNHDAMYWYRQDPGQGLRLIYYSQIVNDFQKGDIAEGYSVSREKKESFPLTVTSAQKNPTAFYLCASSNDRDHTTNEKLFFGSGTQLSVL.